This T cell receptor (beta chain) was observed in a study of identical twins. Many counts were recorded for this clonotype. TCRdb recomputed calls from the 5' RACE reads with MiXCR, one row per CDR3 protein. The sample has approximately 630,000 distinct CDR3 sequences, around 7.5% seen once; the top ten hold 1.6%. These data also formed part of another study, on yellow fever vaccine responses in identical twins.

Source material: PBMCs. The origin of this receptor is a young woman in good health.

CDR3 protein: CASRLGLAGTSYEQYF. DNA of the CDR3: TGCGCCAGCAGACTAGGACTAGCGGGGACATCTTACGAGCAGTACTTC. This rearrangement joins TRBV5-1 to TRBJ2-7, with 12 nucleotides matching TRBD2. With 5 bases clipped from V and 4 bases from J, the junction kept 10 bases outside the gene matches. The CDR3 sequence is 16 residues long. Per the germline V gene, CDR1 is SGHRS and CDR2 is YFSETQ.